These 8 T cell receptor beta chains were sequenced from one sample in a study of early T cells in non-severe SARS-CoV-2 infection. In TCRdb, the 5' RACE reads were re-called with MiXCR into one record per CDR3 protein. This table holds around 82,000 distinct CDR3 sequences, 11% found once. Sequenced sample: whole blood. These receptors were taken from an adult who was a healthcare worker with PCR-confirmed SARS-CoV-2 infection or an uninfected control (not recorded which).

The CDR3 spells CASSQSDAHLSYEQYF. DNA for the CDR3: TGTGCCAGCAGTCAGTCGGACGCCCATCTCTCCTACGAGCAGTACTTC. This chain links TRBV6-2 or TRBV6-3 with TRBJ2-7, with D uncertain. Trimming cost V 5 bases and J 0 bases, with 17 bases left between them. Germline V gene data show CDR1 as MNHEY and CDR2 as SVGEGT. The CDR3 totals 16 residues.

The chain combines TRBV27 with TRBJ2-7; no clear D. There are 13 residues in the CDR3. V was shortened by 5 bases and J by 0 bases, with 8 bases between the two germline ends. CDR1 is MNHEY, CDR2 SMNVEV, per germline (reference sequence). The CDR3 DNA follows: TGTGCCAGCAGTCCTGCGTTCTCCTACGAGCAGTACTTC. It yields the protein CASSPAFSYEQYF.

The chain has TRBV9 and TRBJ1-5; D unresolved. The germline CDR1 and CDR2 sequences are SGDLS and YYNGEE. V gave up 4 bases and J gave up 1 base, with 12 bases separating them. The CDR3 extends over 15 amino acids. The DNA for the CDR3 is TGTGCCAGCAGCCCCCGAGGGTGGAGCAATCAGCCCCAGCATTTT. Protein product: CASSPRGWSNQPQHF. The complete variable domain, with remaining parts taken from reference TRBV9 and TRBJ1-5, reads DSGVTQTPKHLITATGQRVTLRCSPRSGDLSVYWYQQSLDQGLQFLIQYYNGEERAKGNILERFSAQQFPDLHSELNLSSLELGDSALYFCASSPRGWSNQPQHFGDGTRLSIL.

This clonotype was seen many times. The chain uses TRBV7-9 and TRBJ1-1, with 8 bases fitting TRBD1. Germline values: CDR1 SEHNR, CDR2 FQNEAQ (reference sequence). V gave up 5 bases and J gave up 2 bases; unmatched junction bases: 7. This CDR3 contains 15 residues. For the CDR3, the DNA is TGTGCCAGCAGCCCGAGGGACAGGCCTAACACTGAAGCTTTCTTT. Translated, it gives CASSPRDRPNTEAFF.

The chain carries TRBV5-1 and TRBJ1-1; D gene uncertain. Germline V lookup: CDR1 SGHRS, CDR2 YFSETQ. The CDR3 is made up of 9 amino acids. Between the trimmed V and J ends, which lost 8 bases and 7 bases, there was a span of 6 bases. CDR3 in amino acids: CARGGEAFF. The CDR3 DNA sequence: TGCGCCAGGGGCGGTGAAGCTTTCTTT.

This clonotype has just a few counts. This chain connects TRBV19 to TRBJ1-1; perhaps TRBD1 as D (5 bases). Germline CDR1 and CDR2: LNHDA and SQIVND (reference sequence). Trimming pared 5 bases from V and 0 bases from J, leaving 28 bases between. The CDR3 is 20 residues long. The chain's CDR3 is CASSLPTSGGTNTMNTEAFF. The CDR3 nucleotides read TGTGCCAGTAGTCTACCAACCTCGGGCGGGACGAATACAATGAACACTGAAGCTTTCTTT.

The chain uses TRBV6-6 and TRBJ1-6; 9 nucleotides line up with TRBD1. There are 15 residues in the CDR3. J lost 6 bases, V lost 6 bases, and 6 bases had no gene match. The V gene's germline CDR1 is MNHNY and CDR2 SVGAGI (reference sequence). The CDR3 sequence: CASSDGTGSNSPLHF. Here the CDR3 DNA reads TGTGCCAGCAGCGATGGGACAGGGAGTAATTCACCCCTCCACTTT.

The chain combines TRBV7-2 with TRBJ2-3; tentatively, D is TRBD1 or TRBD2 (5 bases each). Trimming left V 7 bases short and J 1 base short, with 12 bases between. The CDR3 has 14 amino acids. The germline CDR1 and CDR2 sequences are SGHTA and FQGNSA. CDR3 residues: CASTLVGGTDTQYF. The CDR3 nucleotides read TGTGCCAGCACCCTAGTGGGGGGCACAGATACGCAGTATTTT.